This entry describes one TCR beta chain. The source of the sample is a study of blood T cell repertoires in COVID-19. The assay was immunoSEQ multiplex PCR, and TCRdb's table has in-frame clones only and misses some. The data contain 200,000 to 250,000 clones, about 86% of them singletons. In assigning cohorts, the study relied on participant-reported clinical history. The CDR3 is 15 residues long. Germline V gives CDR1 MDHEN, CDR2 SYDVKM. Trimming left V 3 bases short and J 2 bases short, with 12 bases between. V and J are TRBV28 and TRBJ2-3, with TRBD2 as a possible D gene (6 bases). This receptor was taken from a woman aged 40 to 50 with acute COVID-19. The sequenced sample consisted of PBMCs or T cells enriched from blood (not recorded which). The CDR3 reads CASSLGGETTDTQYF. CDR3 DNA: TGTGCCAGCAGTTTGGGCGGGGAGACCACAGATACGCAGTATTTT.